This paragraph covers one TCR beta chain sequence. These data come from a study of blood T cell repertoires in COVID-19. About the research overall: COVID-19 samples from acute and convalescent phases originated in the United States, Italy and Spain.

Authors' processing steps: Reference gene primers were amplified, and this amplification served to estimate nucleated cell counts. The protocol was immunoSEQ multiplex PCR, while the TCRdb copy is restricted to in-frame clones and leaves out a portion. V and J calls and clone size are as listed in that table; D and trimming were resolved from the DNA. The table has 84,000 or so clones, approximately 86% seen once; the top ten hold more than 5.5%. The V and J ends lost 6 bases and 7 bases, in that order; junction bases with no gene match: 9. The V gene's germline CDR1 is SEHNR and CDR2 FQNEAQ (reference sequence). The CDR3 sequence is 14 residues long.

The V call is TRBV7-9, the J call TRBJ1-3; 7 bases map to TRBD1. The TCR comes from a man aged 65 to 85 with acute or convalescent COVID-19. Sequencing was carried out using peripheral blood. CDR3 DNA: TGTGCCAGCAGAACACAAACACAGGGGAACACCATATATTTT. Translated, it gives CASRTQTQGNTIYF.